This record covers a single T cell receptor (beta chain). Its antigen remains unidentified. No base quality values were provided; no much bigger clone lies one nucleotide off. Libraries were prepared through the immunoSEQ multiplex PCR assay. Alongside multiparametric flow cytometry, deep sequencing of rearranged TCR beta loci was used to profile the T cell repertoires. TCRdb's version of the immuneACCESS table is confined to in-frame rearrangements and falls short of the full clone set. An unresolved V gene accounts for under half of the shortfall where checked; the remainder is of unknown origin. Across this sample there are more than 25,000 clones, with approximately 88% seen only once. The top ten clonotypes cover around a fifth of the sample. Taken from the germline V gene, the CDR1 and CDR2 loops are MNHEY and SVGAGI. V and J are truncated by 5 bases and 6 bases respectively, leaving an intervening sequence of 10 bases. The CDR3 measures 13 amino acids from cysteine to phenylalanine. Only the CDR3 region is kept as DNA, spanning 39 bases read in frame from base 1.

This entry is derived from a study of lymphopenia after photon versus proton radiotherapy (dated by TCRdb to about 2019). With regard to the full study: The study compared the immunological effects of photon versus proton radiation therapy in patients with gastrointestinal tumors who developed high-grade lymphopenia. The cohort comprised 20 or so patients with gastrointestinal tumors who received either photon or proton therapy and then developed lymphopenia. The goal of the study was to characterize the differences between the two radiation modalities in how they affect the immune system. Summary of the overall study and its limitations: The authors looked at the survival association only in patients who died, and they framed better survival with proton therapy as a possibility rather than a demonstrated result. During treatment, patients who received proton therapy stayed relatively stable, whereas patients who received photon therapy lost naive T cells and TCR diversity and gained effector/memory populations. After the lymphocyte count nadir, oligoclonal expansion, especially of CD8+ Temra cells, was observed in photon-treated repertoires, and the drop in diversity was driven by this expansion. Across the cohort, a larger post-nadir drop in TCR diversity was inversely correlated with overall survival time among patients who died.

The receptor was derived from a man between 45 and 60 years old with gastric cancer. Here the sequenced sample was peripheral blood, taken from a patient treated with photon-based radiotherapy. Recombination joined TRBV6-5 with TRBJ2-2; the D segment may tentatively be TRBD1 or TRBD2, each giving 5 matched bases. The CDR3 amino acid sequence is: CASSLLGAGELFF. The bases read TGTGCCAGCAGTCTACTGGGGGCCGGGGAGCTGTTTTTT.